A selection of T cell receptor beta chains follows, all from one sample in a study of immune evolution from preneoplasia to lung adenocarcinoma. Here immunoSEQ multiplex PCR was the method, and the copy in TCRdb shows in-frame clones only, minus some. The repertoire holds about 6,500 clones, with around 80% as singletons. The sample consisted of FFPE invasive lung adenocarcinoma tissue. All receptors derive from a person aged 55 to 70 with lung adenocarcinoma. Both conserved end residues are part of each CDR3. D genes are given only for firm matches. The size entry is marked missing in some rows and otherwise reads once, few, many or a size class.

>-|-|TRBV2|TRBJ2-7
CASRGGTYEQYF
TGTGCCAGCAGAGGAGGTACCTACGAGCAGTACTTC
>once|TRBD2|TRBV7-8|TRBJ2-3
CASSSSGRAAKQYF
TGTGCCAGCAGCTCTAGCGGGAGGGCCGCAAAGCAGTATTTT
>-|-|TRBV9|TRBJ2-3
CASSVETADTQYF
TGTGCCAGCAGCGTAGAAACAGCGGATACGCAGTATTTT
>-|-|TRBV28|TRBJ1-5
CASSLRGQPQHF
TGTGCCAGCAGTTTGAGGGGGCAGCCCCAGCATTTT
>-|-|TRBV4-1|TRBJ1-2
CASYQGSYGYTF
TGCGCCAGCTATCAGGGCTCCTATGGCTACACCTTC
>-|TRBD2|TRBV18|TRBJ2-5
CASSPGLAGGPRETQYF
TGTGCCAGCTCACCCGGACTAGCGGGAGGGCCGCGGGAGACCCAGTACTTC
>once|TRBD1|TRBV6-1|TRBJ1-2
CASSRQGAGYTF
TGTGCCAGCAGTCGCCAGGGGGCAGGCTACACCTTC
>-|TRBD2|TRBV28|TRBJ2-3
CASSPIAGVGADTQYF
TGTGCCAGCAGCCCAATAGCGGGAGTGGGAGCAGATACGCAGTATTTT
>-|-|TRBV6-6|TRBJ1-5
CASSYSELGNQPQHF
TGTGCCAGCAGTTACTCAGAGTTGGGCAATCAGCCCCAGCATTTT
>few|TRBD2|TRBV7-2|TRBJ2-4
CASSLGGGQNIQYF
TGTGCCAGCAGCTTAGGGGGAGGGCAAAACATTCAGTACTTC
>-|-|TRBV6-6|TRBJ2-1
CASTSQVNNEQFF
TGTGCCAGCACCTCTCAGGTCAACAATGAGCAGTTCTTC
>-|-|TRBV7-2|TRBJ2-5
CASSPYVVETQYF
TGTGCCAGCAGCCCGTACGTCGTGGAGACCCAGTACTTC
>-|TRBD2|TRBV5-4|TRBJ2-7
CASSAYGGGAAYEQYF
TGTGCCAGCAGCGCTTACGGGGGGGGCGCAGCCTACGAGCAGTACTTC
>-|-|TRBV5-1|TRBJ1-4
CASSSDANEKLFF
TGCGCCAGCAGCTCGGACGCGAATGAAAAACTGTTTTTT
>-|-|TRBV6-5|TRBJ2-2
CASSYGGGTGELFF
TGTGCCAGCAGTTACGGTGGGGGTACCGGGGAGCTGTTTTTT
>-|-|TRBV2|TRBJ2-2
CASRRDEVNGELFF
TGTGCCAGCAGACGGGACGAGGTCAACGGGGAGCTGTTTTTT
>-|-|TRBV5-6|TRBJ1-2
CASSLGGSGYTF
TGTGCCAGCAGCTTGGGGGGAAGTGGCTACACCTTC
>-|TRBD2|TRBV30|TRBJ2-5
CAWRLAGGRETQYF
TGTGCCTGGAGACTAGCGGGAGGGAGAGAGACCCAGTACTTC
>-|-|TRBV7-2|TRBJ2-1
CASNLDYYNEQFF
TGTGCCAGCAACCTGGACTACTACAATGAGCAGTTCTTC
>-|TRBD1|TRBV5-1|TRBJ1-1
CASSRRTGPINTEAFF
TGCGCCAGCAGCAGGCGGACAGGTCCCATCAACACTGAAGCTTTCTTT
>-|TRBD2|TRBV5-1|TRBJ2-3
CASSPPLERDTDTQYF
TGCGCCAGCAGCCCCCCGCTCGAGCGGGACACAGATACGCAGTATTTT
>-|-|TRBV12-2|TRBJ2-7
CASRLLAKDTSYEQYF
TGTGCAAGTCGCTTACTAGCGAAGGATACTTCCTACGAGCAGTACTTC
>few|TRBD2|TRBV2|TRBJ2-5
CASREGGGRAAETQYF
TGTGCCAGCAGGGAAGGAGGCGGGAGGGCCGCCGAGACCCAGTACTTC
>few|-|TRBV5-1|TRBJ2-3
CASSLGGTMGDTQYF
TGCGCCAGCAGCTTGGGAGGTACGATGGGCGATACGCAGTATTTT
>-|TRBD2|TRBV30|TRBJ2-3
CAWSRLAGGPTSTDTQYF
TGTGCCTGGAGTAGACTAGCGGGAGGTCCGACTAGCACAGATACGCAGTATTTT
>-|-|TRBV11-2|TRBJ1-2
CASSLDPQAGYTF
TGTGCCAGCAGCTTAGACCCACAGGCTGGCTACACCTTC
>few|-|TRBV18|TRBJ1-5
CASSPSATGPQHF
TGTGCCAGCTCACCGTCAGCCACGGGGCCCCAGCATTTT
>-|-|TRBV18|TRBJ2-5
CASSSTGGLETQYF
TGTGCCAGCTCATCGACAGGAGGTCTAGAGACCCAGTACTTC
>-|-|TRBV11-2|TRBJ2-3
CASSLSGVDGGDTQYF
TGTGCCAGCAGCTTATCGGGGGTCGACGGCGGTGATACGCAGTATTTT
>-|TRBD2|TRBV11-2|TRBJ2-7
CASSLSGKSSYEQYF
TGTGCCAGCAGCCTGAGCGGGAAGAGCTCCTACGAGCAGTACTTC
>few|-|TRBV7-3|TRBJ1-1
CASSFLGGANTEAFF
TGTGCCAGCAGCTTTTTGGGGGGGGCGAACACTGAAGCTTTCTTT
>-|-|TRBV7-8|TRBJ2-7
CASSSNPDSGQYF
TGTGCCAGCAGCTCCAACCCGGACAGCGGGCAGTACTTC
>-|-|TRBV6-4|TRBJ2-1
CASSDSPDREQFF
TGTGCCAGCAGTGACTCACCGGACCGTGAGCAGTTCTTC
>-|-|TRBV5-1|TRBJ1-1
CASSLGTRGANTEAFF
TGCGCCAGCAGCTTGGGGACCCGAGGGGCGAACACTGAAGCTTTCTTT
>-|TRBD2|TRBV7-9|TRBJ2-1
CASRGGSDNEQFF
TGTGCCAGCAGGGGCGGGAGCGACAATGAGCAGTTCTTC
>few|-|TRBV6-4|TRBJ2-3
CASSATPEGDTQYF
TGTGCCAGCAGTGCCACACCCGAGGGGGATACGCAGTATTTT
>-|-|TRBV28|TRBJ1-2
CASSSVRYGYTF
TGTGCCAGCAGCTCCGTGCGATATGGCTACACCTTC
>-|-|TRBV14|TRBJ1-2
CASSKTSYGYTF
TGTGCCAGCAGCAAAACGAGCTATGGCTACACCTTC
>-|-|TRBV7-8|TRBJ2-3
CASSLVGGSRETQYF
TGTGCCAGCAGCTTAGTGGGAGGCTCAAGGGAGACGCAGTATTTT
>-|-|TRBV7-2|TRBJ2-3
CASSLDLDRLDTQYF
TGTGCCAGCAGCTTGGACCTAGATCGGTTAGATACGCAGTATTTT
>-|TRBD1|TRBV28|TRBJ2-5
CASSPRQGLAEETQYF
TGTGCCAGCAGTCCCAGACAGGGCTTGGCTGAGGAGACCCAGTACTTC
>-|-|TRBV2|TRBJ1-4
CASNRQYNEKLFF
TGTGCCAGCAATCGGCAATATAATGAAAAACTGTTTTTT
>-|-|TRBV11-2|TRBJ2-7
CASSYPDRREQYF
TGTGCCAGCAGCTACCCCGACAGGCGCGAGCAGTACTTC
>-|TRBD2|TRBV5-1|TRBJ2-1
CASSLSSGWSSYNEQFF
TGCGCCAGCAGCTTGAGTAGCGGGTGGAGCTCCTACAATGAGCAGTTCTTC
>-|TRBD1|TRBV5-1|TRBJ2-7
CASSFGQGTYEQYF
TGCGCCAGCAGCTTTGGACAGGGCACCTACGAGCAGTACTTC
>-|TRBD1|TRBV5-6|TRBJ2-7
CASSQGQTYEQYF
TGTGCCAGCAGCCAGGGACAGACCTACGAGCAGTACTTC
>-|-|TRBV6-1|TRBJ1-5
CASSEVFYSNQPQHF
TGTGCCAGCAGTGAAGTGTTTTATAGCAATCAGCCCCAGCATTTT
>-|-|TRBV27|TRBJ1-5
CASSSLMGSNQPQHF
TGTGCCAGCAGCAGCCTCATGGGTAGCAATCAGCCCCAGCATTTT
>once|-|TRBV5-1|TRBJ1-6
CASSSLAVRPDSPLHF
TGCGCCAGCAGCTCCTTAGCGGTTAGGCCGGATTCACCCCTCCACTTT